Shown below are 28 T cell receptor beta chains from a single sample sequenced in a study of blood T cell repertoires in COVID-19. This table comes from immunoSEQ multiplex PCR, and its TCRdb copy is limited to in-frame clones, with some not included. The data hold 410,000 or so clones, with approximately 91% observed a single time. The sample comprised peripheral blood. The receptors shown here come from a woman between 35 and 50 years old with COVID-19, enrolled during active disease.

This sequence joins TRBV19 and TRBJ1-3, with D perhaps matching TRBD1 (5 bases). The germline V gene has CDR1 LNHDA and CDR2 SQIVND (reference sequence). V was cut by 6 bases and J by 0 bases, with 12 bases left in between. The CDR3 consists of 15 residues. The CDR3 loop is CASRSIGVSGNTIYF. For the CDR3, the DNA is TGTGCCAGTAGGAGTATAGGGGTCTCTGGAAACACCATATATTTT.

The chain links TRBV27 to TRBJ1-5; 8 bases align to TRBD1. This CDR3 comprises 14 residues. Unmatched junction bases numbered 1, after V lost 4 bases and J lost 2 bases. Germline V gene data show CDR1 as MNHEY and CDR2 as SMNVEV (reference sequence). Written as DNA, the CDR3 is TGTGCCAGCAGTTGGGACAGGCGCAATCAGCCCCAGCATTTT. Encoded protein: CASSWDRRNQPQHF.

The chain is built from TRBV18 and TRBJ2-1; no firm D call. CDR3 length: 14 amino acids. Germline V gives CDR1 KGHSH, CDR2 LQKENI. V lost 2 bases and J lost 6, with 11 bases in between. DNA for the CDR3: TGTGCCAGCTCACCAATGAGCGAAACCAATGAGCAGTTCTTC. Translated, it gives CASSPMSETNEQFF.

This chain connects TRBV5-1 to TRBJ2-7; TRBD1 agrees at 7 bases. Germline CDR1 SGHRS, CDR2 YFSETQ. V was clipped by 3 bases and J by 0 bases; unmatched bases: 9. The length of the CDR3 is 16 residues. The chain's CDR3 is CASSSPTGVFSYEQYF. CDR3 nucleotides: TGCGCCAGCAGCTCCCCAACAGGGGTTTTCTCCTACGAGCAGTACTTC.

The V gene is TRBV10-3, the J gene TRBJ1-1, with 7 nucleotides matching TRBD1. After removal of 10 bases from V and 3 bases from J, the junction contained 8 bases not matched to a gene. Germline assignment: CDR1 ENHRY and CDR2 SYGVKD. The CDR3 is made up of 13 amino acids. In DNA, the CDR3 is TGTGCCACCCAAAGACAGGGAGACACTGAAGCTTTCTTT. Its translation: CATQRQGDTEAFF.

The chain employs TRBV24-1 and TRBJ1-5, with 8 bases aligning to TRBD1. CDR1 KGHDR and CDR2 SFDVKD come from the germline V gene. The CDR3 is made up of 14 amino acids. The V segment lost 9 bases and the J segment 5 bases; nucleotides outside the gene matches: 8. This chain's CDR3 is CATGDRGGYQPQHF. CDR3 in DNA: TGTGCCACCGGAGACAGGGGAGGATATCAGCCCCAGCATTTT.

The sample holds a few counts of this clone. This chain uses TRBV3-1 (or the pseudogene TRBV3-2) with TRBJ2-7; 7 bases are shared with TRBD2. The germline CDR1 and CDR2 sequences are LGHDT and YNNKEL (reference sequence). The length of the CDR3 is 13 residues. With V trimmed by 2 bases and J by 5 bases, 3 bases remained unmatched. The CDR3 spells CASSQPGLNEQYF. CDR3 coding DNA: TGTGCCAGCAGCCAACCGGGACTAAACGAGCAGTACTTC.

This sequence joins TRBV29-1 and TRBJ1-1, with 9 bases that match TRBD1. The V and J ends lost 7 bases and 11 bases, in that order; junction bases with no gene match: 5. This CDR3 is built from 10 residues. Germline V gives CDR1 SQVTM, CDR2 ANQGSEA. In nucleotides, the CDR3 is TGCAGCGGAGACAGGGGGAAGGCTTTCTTT. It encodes CSGDRGKAFF.

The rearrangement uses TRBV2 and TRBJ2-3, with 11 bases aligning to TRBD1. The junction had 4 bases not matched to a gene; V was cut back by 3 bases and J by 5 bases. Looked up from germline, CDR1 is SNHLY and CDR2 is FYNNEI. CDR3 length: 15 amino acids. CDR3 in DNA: TGTGCCAGCAGTGAGGACAGGGGGCGCCAAGATACGCAGTATTTT. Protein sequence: CASSEDRGRQDTQYF.

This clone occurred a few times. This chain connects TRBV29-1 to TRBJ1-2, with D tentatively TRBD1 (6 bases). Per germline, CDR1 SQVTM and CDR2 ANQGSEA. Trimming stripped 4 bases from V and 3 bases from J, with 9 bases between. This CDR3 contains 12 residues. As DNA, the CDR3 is TGCAGCGTTGCGGACAGTCACTATGGCTACACCTTC. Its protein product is CSVADSHYGYTF.

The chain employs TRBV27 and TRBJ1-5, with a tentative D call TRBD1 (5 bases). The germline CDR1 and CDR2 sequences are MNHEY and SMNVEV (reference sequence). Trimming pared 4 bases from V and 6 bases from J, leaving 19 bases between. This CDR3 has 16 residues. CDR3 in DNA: TGTGCCAGCAGTTCCCTTACTGGGGGGGGTAGTCAGCCCCAGCATTTT. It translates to CASSSLTGGGSQPQHF.

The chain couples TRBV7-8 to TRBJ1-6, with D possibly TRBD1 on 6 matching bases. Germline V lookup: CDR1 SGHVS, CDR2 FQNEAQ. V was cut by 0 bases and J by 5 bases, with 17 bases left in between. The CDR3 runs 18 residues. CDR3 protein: CASSLAGAPRPNNSPLHF. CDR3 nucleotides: TGTGCCAGCAGCTTAGCGGGGGCTCCACGCCCTAATAATTCACCCCTCCACTTT.

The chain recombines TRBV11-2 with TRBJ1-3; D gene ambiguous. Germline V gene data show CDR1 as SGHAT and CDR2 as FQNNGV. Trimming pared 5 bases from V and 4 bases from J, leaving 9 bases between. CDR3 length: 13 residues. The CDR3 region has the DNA TGTGCCAGCAGCGCGCTCCTGGGAAACACCATATATTTT. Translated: CASSALLGNTIYF. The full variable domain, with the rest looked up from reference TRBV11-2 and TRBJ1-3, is EAGVAQSPRYKIIEKRQSVAFWCNPISGHATLYWYQQILGQGPKLLIQFQNNGVVDDSQLPKDRFSAERLKGVDSTLKIQPAKLEDSAVYLCASSALLGNTIYFGEGSWLTVV.

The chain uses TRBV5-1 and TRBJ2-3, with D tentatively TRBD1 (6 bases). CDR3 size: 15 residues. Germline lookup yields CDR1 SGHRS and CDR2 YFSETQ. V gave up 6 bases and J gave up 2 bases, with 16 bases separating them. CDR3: CASNLEDSLTDTQYF. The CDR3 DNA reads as TGCGCCAGCAACCTAGAGGACAGCCTCACAGATACGCAGTATTTT.

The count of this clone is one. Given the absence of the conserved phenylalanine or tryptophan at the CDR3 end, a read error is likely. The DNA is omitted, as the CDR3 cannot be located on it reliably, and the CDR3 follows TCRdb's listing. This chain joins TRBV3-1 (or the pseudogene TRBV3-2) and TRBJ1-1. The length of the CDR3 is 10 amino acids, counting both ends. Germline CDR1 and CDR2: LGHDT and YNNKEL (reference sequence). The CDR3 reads CASSQDRNLV.

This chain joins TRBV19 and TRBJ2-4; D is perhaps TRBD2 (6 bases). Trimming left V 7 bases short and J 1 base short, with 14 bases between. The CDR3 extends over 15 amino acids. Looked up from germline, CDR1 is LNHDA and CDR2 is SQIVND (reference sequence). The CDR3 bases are TGTGCCAGTAATCACCCCGCGGGGGCCAAAAACATTCAGTACTTC. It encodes CASNHPAGAKNIQYF.

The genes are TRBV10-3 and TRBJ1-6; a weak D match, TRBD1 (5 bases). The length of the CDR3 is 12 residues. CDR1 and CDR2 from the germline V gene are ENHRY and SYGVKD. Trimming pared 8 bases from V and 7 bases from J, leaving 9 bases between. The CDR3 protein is CAISGQNSPLHF. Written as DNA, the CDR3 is TGTGCCATCTCAGGACAAAATTCACCCCTCCACTTT.

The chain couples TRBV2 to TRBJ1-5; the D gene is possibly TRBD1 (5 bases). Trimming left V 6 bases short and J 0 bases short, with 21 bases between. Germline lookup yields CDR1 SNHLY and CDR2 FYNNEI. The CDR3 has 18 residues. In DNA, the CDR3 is TGTGCCAGCAGCAAACCAGGGACTCGAGGCAATAGCAATCAGCCCCAGCATTTT. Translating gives CASSKPGTRGNSNQPQHF.

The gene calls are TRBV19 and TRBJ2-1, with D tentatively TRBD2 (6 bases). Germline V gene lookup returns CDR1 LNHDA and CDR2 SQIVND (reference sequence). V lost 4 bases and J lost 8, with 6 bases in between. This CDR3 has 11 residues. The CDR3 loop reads CASSRGDEQFF. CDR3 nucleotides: TGTGCCAGTAGTAGGGGGGATGAGCAGTTCTTC.

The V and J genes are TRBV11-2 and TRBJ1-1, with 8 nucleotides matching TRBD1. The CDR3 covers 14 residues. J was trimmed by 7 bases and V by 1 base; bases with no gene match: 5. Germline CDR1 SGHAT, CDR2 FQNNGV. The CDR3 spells CASSLGTGTDEAFF. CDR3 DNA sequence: TGTGCCAGCAGCTTAGGGACAGGGACAGATGAAGCTTTCTTT.

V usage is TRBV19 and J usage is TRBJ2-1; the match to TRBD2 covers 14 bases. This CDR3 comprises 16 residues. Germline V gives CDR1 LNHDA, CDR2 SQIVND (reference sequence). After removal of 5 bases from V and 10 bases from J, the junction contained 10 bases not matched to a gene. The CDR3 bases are TGTGCCAGTAGTCCCTTGACTAGCGGGAGGGCCGGGGAGCAGTTCTTC. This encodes CASSPLTSGRAGEQFF.

The CDR3 reads CASSARRRGRDGYTF. The CDR3 DNA sequence: TGTGCCAGTAGTGCCCGGAGGCGGGGGAGGGATGGCTACACCTTC. The chain has TRBV19 and TRBJ1-2; D is possibly TRBD1 (5 bases). Trimming cost V 5 bases and J 6 bases, with 19 bases left between them. This CDR3 region has 15 residues. Germline assignment: CDR1 LNHDA and CDR2 SQIVND (reference sequence).

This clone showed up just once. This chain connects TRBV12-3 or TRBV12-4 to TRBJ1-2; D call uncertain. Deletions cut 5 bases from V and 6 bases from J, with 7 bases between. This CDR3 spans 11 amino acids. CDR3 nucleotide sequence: TGTGCCAGCAGTACCTTAGATGGCTACACCTTC. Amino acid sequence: CASSTLDGYTF.

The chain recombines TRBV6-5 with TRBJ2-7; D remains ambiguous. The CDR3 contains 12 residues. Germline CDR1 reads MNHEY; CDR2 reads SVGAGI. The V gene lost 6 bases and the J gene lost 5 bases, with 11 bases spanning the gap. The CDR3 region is CASRERKNEQYF. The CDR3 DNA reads TGTGCCAGCAGGGAGAGAAAAAACGAGCAGTACTTC.

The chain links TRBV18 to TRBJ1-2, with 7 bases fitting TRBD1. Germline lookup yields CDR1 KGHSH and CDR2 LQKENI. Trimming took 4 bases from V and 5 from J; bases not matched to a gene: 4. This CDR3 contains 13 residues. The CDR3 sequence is CASSQGATYGYTF. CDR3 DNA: TGTGCCAGCTCACAGGGGGCTACGTATGGCTACACCTTC.

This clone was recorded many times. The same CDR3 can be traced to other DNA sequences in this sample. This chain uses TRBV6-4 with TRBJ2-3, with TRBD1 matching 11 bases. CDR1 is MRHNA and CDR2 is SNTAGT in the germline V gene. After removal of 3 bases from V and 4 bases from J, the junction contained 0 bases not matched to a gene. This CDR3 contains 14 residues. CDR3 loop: CASSEGQGADTQYF. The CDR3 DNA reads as TGTGCCAGCAGTGAGGGACAGGGGGCAGATACGCAGTATTTT.

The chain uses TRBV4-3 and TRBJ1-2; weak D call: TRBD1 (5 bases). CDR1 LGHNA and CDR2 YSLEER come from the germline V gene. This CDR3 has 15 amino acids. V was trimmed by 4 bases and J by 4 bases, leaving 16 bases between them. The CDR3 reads CASSPQGGAPYGYTF. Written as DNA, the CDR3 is TGCGCCAGCAGCCCGCAGGGCGGGGCGCCCTATGGCTACACCTTC.

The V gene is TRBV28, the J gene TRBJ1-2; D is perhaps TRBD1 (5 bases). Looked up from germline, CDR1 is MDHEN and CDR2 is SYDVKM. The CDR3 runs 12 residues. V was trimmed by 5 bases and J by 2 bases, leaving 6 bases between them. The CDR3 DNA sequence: TGTGCCAGCAGTCAGGGAAACTATGGCTACACCTTC. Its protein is CASSQGNYGYTF.